This TCR beta chain was retrieved from a study of identical twins. TCRdb redid the calling of the 5' RACE reads with MiXCR, one entry per CDR3 protein. The profile shows more than 350,000 distinct CDR3 sequences, 9% of them singletons. The V segment lost 5 bases and the J segment 5 bases; nucleotides outside the gene matches: 15. The V gene's germline CDR1 is SQVTM and CDR2 ANQGSEA. This CDR3 contains 16 residues. Study-wide points: The study reached conclusions through statistical analysis that was cross-sectional, not following the same donors.

Of note for this clonotype: Its antigen remains unidentified.

The chain uses TRBV29-1 and TRBJ1-1, with 9 bases that match TRBD1. This receptor was obtained from a woman aged 45-65 years in good health. The sequencing sample was made of naive T cells sorted from blood. The CDR3: CSVNRGTGGGWTEAFF. CDR3 sequence (DNA): TGCAGCGTTAATCGCGGAACAGGGGGCGGGTGGACTGAAGCTTTCTTT.